The next 25 T cell receptor beta chains were all read from a single sample in a study of T cell responses to AZD1222 COVID-19 vaccine. The assay was immunoSEQ multiplex PCR, and TCRdb's table has in-frame clones only and misses some. Here the sample spans 150,000 to 200,000 clones, 85% to 95% being singletons. Sample: peripheral blood, taken on day 0 of AZD1222 vaccination. These receptors originate from an adult in good health.

This chain joins TRBV7-2 and TRBJ1-1, with D maybe TRBD1 (6 bases). V lost 4 bases and J lost 3, with 9 bases in between. Germline-derived CDR1 and CDR2 are SGHTA and FQGNSA. CDR3 length: 13 residues. CDR3 DNA: TGTGCCAGCAGCTCGAGGGGGGACACTGAAGCTTTCTTT. Its protein is CASSSRGDTEAFF.

J is TRBJ1-2 and V is TRBV14; D possibly corresponds to TRBD1 (6 bases). CDR1 is SGHDN, CDR2 FVKESK, per germline. Trimming pared 3 bases from V and 8 bases from J, leaving 19 bases between. This CDR3 is 15 amino acids long. CDR3 DNA sequence: TGTGCCAGCAGCCACGACGACTGGGGGCGGGACGGCTACACCTTC. Translating gives CASSHDDWGRDGYTF. Supplemented by reference TRBV14 and TRBJ1-2, the full variable domain reads EAGVTQFPSHSVIEKGQTVTLRCDPISGHDNLYWYRRVMGKEIKFLLHFVKESKQDESGMPNNRFLAERTGGTYSTLKVQPAELEDSGVYFCASSHDDWGRDGYTFGSGTRLTVV.

The chain carries TRBV12-3 or TRBV12-4 and TRBJ1-4, with TRBD1 matching 7 bases. There are 13 residues in the CDR3. The trim removed 4 bases at V and 8 bases at J, leaving 4 bases unmatched. CDR3 in DNA: TGTGCCAGCAGTTGGAAGGGGGCGGAAAAACTGTTTTTT. This codes for CASSWKGAEKLFF.

V usage is TRBV19 and J usage is TRBJ1-2; D is ambiguous. Germline assignment: CDR1 LNHDA and CDR2 SQIVND (reference sequence). The CDR3 has 11 amino acids. The V end was cut by 5 bases, the J end by 6 bases, with 7 bases between. The CDR3 is CASSWGDGYTF. The CDR3 bases are TGTGCCAGTAGTTGGGGAGATGGCTACACCTTC.

This clone was recorded once. J is TRBJ2-2 and V is TRBV7-2; D remains unclear. The ends were cut back, 3 bases at V and 2 bases at J, with 10 bases in the middle. Germline CDR1 reads SGHTA; CDR2 reads FQGNSA. The CDR3 consists of 15 residues. This CDR3 reads CASSLGYLNTGELFF. In DNA, the CDR3 is TGTGCCAGCAGCTTGGGCTACCTCAACACCGGGGAGCTGTTTTTT.

The rearrangement uses TRBV28 and TRBJ1-1; D uncertain. Germline CDR1 is MDHEN and CDR2 is SYDVKM. The germline V and J ends were trimmed by 1 base and 11 bases, with 8 bases remaining between them. The CDR3 spans 11 residues. The CDR3: CASSLSVEAFF. The CDR3 DNA sequence: TGTGCCAGCAGTTTATCGGTTGAGGCTTTCTTT.

The chain combines TRBV7-9 with TRBJ2-1, with 8 bases matching TRBD2. The CDR3 length is 12 residues. In germline, CDR1 is SEHNR, CDR2 FQNEAQ (reference sequence). J was trimmed by 9 bases and V by 4 bases; bases with no gene match: 2. CDR3 sequence reads: CASSYRGGEQFF. The CDR3 coding sequence is TGTGCCAGCAGCTACCGGGGGGGTGAGCAGTTCTTC.

The V gene is TRBV30, the J gene TRBJ1-6; D ambiguous. Germline assignment: CDR1 GTSNPN and CDR2 SVGIG (reference sequence). This CDR3 spans 14 amino acids. V gave up 5 bases and J gave up 0 bases, with 8 bases separating them. Here the CDR3 reads CAWGSSSYNSPLHF. The CDR3, as DNA: TGTGCCTGGGGGTCGAGCTCCTATAATTCACCCCTCCACTTT. The whole variable domain, filled in from reference TRBV30 and TRBJ1-6, reads SQTIHQWPATLVQPVGSPLSLECTVEGTSNPNLYWYRQAAGRGLQLLFYSVGIGQISSEVPQNLSASRPQDRQFILSSKKLLLSDSGFYLCAWGSSSYNSPLHFGNGTRLTVT.

The chain has TRBV6-1 and TRBJ1-1, with unresolved D. The CDR3 loop spans 14 amino acids. Trimming took 3 bases from V and 1 from J, leaving 9 bases between them. Germline CDR1 is MNHNS and CDR2 is SASEGT. This CDR3 is CASSDQGGNTEAFF. CDR3 nucleotides: TGTGCCAGCAGTGACCAAGGTGGGAACACTGAAGCTTTCTTT.

The chain recombines TRBV5-6 with TRBJ1-5, with D tentatively TRBD1 (5 bases). Germline V CDR1 and CDR2: SGHDT, YYEEEE. Trimming shortened V by 0 bases and J by 2 bases, and 12 bases separated the two germline ends. The CDR3 loop spans 16 amino acids. CDR3 DNA: TGTGCCAGCAGCTTGGGAGGGGCTAGTGGCAATCAGCCCCAGCATTTT. As protein: CASSLGGASGNQPQHF. Together with reference TRBV5-6 and TRBJ1-5, the CDR3 gives the full variable domain: DAGVTQSPTHLIKTRGQQVTLRCSPKSGHDTVSWYQQALGQGPQFIFQYYEEEERQRGNFPDRFSGHQFPNYSSELNVNALLLGDSALYLCASSLGGASGNQPQHFGDGTRLSIL.

The rearrangement uses TRBV3-1 (or the pseudogene TRBV3-2) and TRBJ1-4; 7 nucleotides match TRBD1. This CDR3 is 16 amino acids long. Germline-derived CDR1 and CDR2 are LGHDT and YNNKEL (reference sequence). After removal of 4 bases from V and 0 bases from J, the junction contained 5 bases not matched to a gene. The DNA for the CDR3 is TGTGCCAGCAGCCCCGGGACAGTATCAACTAATGAAAAACTGTTTTTT. Translating gives CASSPGTVSTNEKLFF.

The chain carries TRBV11-2 and TRBJ2-3, with D possibly TRBD1 on 6 matching bases. The germline CDR1 and CDR2 sequences are SGHAT and FQNNGV. The CDR3 runs to 16 residues. Between the trimmed V and J ends, which lost 4 bases and 3 bases, there was a span of 17 bases. The CDR3 sequence is CASSSLGASFTDTQYF. DNA of the CDR3: TGTGCCAGCAGCTCCCTGGGGGCCAGTTTTACAGATACGCAGTATTTT.

The chain carries TRBV24-1 and TRBJ1-1, with D tentatively TRBD1 (5 bases). This CDR3 is built from 16 residues. Germline CDR1 reads KGHDR; CDR2 reads SFDVKD. Trimming pared 2 bases from V and 5 bases from J, leaving 17 bases between. CDR3 amino acids: CATSDSGRGRDTEAFF. The CDR3 region has the DNA TGTGCCACCAGTGATTCCGGGCGGGGCAGGGATACTGAAGCTTTCTTT.

This chain links TRBV7-2 with TRBJ1-4; D perhaps matches TRBD1 (5 bases). Germline V gene data show CDR1 as SGHTA and CDR2 as FQGNSA. The V end was cut by 5 bases, the J end by 10 bases, with 11 bases between. CDR3 length equals 12 residues. The CDR3 is CASSIRDGKLFF. DNA of the CDR3: TGTGCCAGCAGCATCAGGGATGGAAAACTGTTTTTT. Drawing the rest from reference TRBV7-2 and TRBJ1-4, the complete variable domain is GAGVSQSPSNKVTEKGKDVELRCDPISGHTALYWYRQSLGQGLEFLIYFQGNSAPDKSGLPSDRFSAERTGGSVSTLTIQRTQQEDSAVYLCASSIRDGKLFFGSGTQLSVL.

The chain recombines TRBV4-3 with TRBJ2-3; D gene unclear. The V gene lost 2 bases and the J gene lost 5 bases, with 8 bases spanning the gap. The CDR3 has 13 residues. Per germline, CDR1 LGHNA and CDR2 YSLEER. The CDR3 spells CASSQPPLDTQYF. Written as DNA, the CDR3 is TGCGCCAGCAGCCAACCCCCTTTAGATACGCAGTATTTT.

The J gene is TRBJ1-1, the V gene TRBV2; D not certain. V was shortened by 7 bases and J by 0 bases, with 9 bases between the two germline ends. This CDR3 is 13 amino acids long. Germline lookup yields CDR1 SNHLY and CDR2 FYNNEI. The CDR3, as DNA: TGTGCCAGCACCCAGGTTCTGAACACTGAAGCTTTCTTT. It translates to CASTQVLNTEAFF.

CDR3 nucleotides: TGTGCCAGTAGATTCAGGGAAGTGGAAAATCAGCCCCAGCATTTT. Amino acid sequence: CASRFREVENQPQHF. The rearrangement joins TRBV19 to TRBJ1-5; maybe TRBD1 (5 bases). Looked up from germline, CDR1 is LNHDA and CDR2 is SQIVND (reference sequence). This CDR3 is built from 15 residues. With 6 bases removed from V and 4 bases from J, the gap between germline ends came to 16 bases.

The chain is built from TRBV6-5 and TRBJ1-6, with 7 bases that match TRBD1. The CDR3 sequence is 15 residues long. J lost 9 bases, V lost 6 bases, and 11 bases had no gene match. Germline V gives CDR1 MNHEY, CDR2 SVGAGI. The CDR3 DNA is TGTGCCAGCAGGGCCAGACAGGGTGTCAGTTCACCCCTCCACTTT. It yields the protein CASRARQGVSSPLHF.

This clone has only one observation. The CDR3 nucleotides read TGTGCCAGCAGCTCGTCTAGCGGGGGGAACACCGGGGAGCTGTTTTTT. Its protein is CASSSSSGGNTGELFF. J is TRBJ2-2 and V is TRBV7-3; 10 nucleotides align to TRBD2. The V and J ends lost 4 bases and 1 base, in that order; junction bases with no gene match: 3. The CDR3 contains 16 residues. Germline assignment: CDR1 SGHTA and CDR2 FQGTGA.

This sequence joins TRBV19 and TRBJ2-3, with 7 bases lining up with TRBD2. The CDR3 is 17 residues long. V shed 3 bases and J 6 bases; nucleotides not matched to a gene: 15. Germline V lookup: CDR1 LNHDA, CDR2 SQIVND (reference sequence). This CDR3 is CASSIGGGPNYWDTQYF. As DNA, the CDR3 is TGTGCCAGTAGTATTGGGGGGGGACCCAATTATTGGGATACGCAGTATTTT.

V and J are TRBV25-1 and TRBJ1-5; D ambiguous. V lost 3 bases, J lost 0 bases, and 9 bases lay in between. Germline-derived CDR1 and CDR2 are MGHDK and SYGVNS. The CDR3 totals 15 residues. Written as DNA, the CDR3 is TGTGCCAGCAGTGAGGGAGTTTATAGCAATCAGCCCCAGCATTTT. This codes for CASSEGVYSNQPQHF.

The chain is built from TRBV6-5 and TRBJ1-1; 7 nucleotides match TRBD1. J was trimmed by 1 base and V by 6 bases; bases with no gene match: 5. The CDR3 sequence is 14 residues long. Per the germline V gene, CDR1 is MNHEY and CDR2 is SVGAGI. CDR3 nucleotides: TGTGCCAGCAGGCAACAGGGGCGGAACACTGAAGCTTTCTTT. Protein product: CASRQQGRNTEAFF.

The chain combines TRBV6-4 with TRBJ1-6, with 9 bases matching TRBD1. This CDR3 has 13 amino acids. Germline values: CDR1 MRHNA, CDR2 SNTAGT. V was clipped by 8 bases and J by 7 bases; unmatched bases: 3. CDR3 region: CASRTGVNSPLHF. CDR3 DNA sequence: TGTGCCAGCCGGACAGGGGTAAATTCACCCCTCCACTTT.

The chain employs TRBV14 and TRBJ1-2; 7 nucleotides match TRBD1. After removal of 4 bases from V and 6 bases from J, the junction contained 5 bases not matched to a gene. The CDR3 length is 13 residues. CDR1 is SGHDN and CDR2 is FVKESK in the germline V gene. The CDR3, as DNA: TGTGCCAGCAGCCGCAGGGGGGTTGATGGCTACACCTTC. It is translated as CASSRRGVDGYTF.

The chain carries TRBV5-1 and TRBJ1-2; 7 bases are a match to TRBD1. Trimming took 5 bases from V and 0 from J; bases not matched to a gene: 1. Germline V gene sequence: CDR1 SGHRS, CDR2 YFSETQ. The CDR3 has 13 amino acids. The CDR3 is CASRGTANYGYTF. The CDR3 nucleotides are TGCGCCAGCAGGGGGACAGCTAACTATGGCTACACCTTC.